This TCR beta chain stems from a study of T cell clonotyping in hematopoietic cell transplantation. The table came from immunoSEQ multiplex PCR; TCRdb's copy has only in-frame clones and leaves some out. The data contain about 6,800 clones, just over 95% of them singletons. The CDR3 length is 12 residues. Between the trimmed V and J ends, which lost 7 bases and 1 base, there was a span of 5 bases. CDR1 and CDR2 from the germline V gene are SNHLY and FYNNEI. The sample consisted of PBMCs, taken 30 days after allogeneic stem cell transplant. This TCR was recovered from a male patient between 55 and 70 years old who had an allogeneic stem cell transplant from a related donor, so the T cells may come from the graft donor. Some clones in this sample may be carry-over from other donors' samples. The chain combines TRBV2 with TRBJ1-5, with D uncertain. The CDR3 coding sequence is TGTGCCAGCAAACGAAGCAATCAGCCCCAGCATTTT. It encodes CASKRSNQPQHF.